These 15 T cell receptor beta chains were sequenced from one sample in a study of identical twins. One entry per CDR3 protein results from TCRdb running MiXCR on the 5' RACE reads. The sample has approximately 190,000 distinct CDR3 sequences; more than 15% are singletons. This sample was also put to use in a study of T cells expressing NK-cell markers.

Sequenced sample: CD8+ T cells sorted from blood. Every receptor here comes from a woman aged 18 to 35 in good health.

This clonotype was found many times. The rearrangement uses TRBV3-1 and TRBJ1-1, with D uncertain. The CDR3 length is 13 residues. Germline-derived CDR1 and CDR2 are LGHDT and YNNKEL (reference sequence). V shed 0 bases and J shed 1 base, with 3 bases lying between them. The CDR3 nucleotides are TGTGCCAGCAGCCAAGAAGCGAACACTGAAGCTTTCTTT. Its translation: CASSQEANTEAFF.

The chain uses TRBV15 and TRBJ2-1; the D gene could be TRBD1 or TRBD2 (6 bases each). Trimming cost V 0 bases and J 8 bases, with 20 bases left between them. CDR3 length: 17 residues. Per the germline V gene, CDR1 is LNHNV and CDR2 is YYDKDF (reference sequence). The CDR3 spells CATSRDRGRGPGYEQFF. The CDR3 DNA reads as TGTGCCACCAGCAGAGATAGAGGACGGGGGCCGGGTTATGAGCAGTTCTTC.

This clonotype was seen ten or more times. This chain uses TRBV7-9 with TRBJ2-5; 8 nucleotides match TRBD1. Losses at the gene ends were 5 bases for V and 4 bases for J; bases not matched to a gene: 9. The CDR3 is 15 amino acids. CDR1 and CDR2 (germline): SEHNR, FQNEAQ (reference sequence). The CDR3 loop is CASSIADRVGETQYF. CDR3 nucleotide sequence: TGTGCCAGCAGCATCGCGGACAGGGTAGGAGAGACCCAGTACTTC.

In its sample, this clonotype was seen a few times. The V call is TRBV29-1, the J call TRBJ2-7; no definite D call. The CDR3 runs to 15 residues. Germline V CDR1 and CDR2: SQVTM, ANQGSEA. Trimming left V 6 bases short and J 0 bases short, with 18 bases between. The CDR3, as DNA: TGCAGCGTCGAGTGGACGGACGAGCTCTCCTACGAGCAGTACTTC. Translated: CSVEWTDELSYEQYF.

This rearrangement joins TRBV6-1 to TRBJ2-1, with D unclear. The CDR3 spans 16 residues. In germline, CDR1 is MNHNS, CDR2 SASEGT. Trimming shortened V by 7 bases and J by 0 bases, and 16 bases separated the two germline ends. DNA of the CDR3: TGTGCCAGCACCCTCTCCACCTCGGGCTCCTACAATGAGCAGTTCTTC. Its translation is CASTLSTSGSYNEQFF.

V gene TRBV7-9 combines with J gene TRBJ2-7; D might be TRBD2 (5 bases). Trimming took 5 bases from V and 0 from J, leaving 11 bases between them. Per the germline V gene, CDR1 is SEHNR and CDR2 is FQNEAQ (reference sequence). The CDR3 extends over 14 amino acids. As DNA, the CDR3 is TGTGCCAGCAGCCCTGGGAGTTACTCCTACGAGCAGTACTTC. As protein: CASSPGSYSYEQYF.

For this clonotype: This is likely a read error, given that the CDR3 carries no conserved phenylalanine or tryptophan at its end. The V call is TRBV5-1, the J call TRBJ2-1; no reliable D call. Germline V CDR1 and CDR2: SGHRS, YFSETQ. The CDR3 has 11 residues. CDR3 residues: CANSYQDEQFL. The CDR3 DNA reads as TGCGCCAACAGCTACCAGGATGAGCAGTTCCTC.

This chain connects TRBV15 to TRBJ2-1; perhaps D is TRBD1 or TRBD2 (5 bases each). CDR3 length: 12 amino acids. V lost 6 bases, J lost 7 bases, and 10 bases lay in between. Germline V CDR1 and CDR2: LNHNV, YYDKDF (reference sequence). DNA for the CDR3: TGTGCCACCAGGGGGACGCCGAATGAGCAGTTCTTC. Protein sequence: CATRGTPNEQFF.

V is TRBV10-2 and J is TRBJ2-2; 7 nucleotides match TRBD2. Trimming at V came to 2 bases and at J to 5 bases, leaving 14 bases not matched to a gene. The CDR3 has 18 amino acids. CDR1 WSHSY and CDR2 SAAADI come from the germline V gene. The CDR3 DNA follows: TGCGCCAGCAGTGAGGACCACCCCCTGATGGGGGGGACCGGGGAGCTGTTTTTT. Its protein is CASSEDHPLMGGTGELFF.

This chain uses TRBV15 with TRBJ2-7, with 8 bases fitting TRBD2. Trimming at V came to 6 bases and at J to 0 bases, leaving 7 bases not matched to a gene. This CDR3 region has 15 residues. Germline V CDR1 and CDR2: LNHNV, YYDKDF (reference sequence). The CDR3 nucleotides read TGTGCCACCAGGACGACTAGCGATAGCTCCTACGAGCAGTACTTC. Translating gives CATRTTSDSSYEQYF.

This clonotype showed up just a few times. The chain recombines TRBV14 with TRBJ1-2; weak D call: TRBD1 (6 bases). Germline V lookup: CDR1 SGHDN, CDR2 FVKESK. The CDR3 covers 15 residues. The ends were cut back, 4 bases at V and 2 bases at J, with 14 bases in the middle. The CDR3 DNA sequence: TGTGCCAGCAGCCGACCAGGGGCGGGGAACTATGGCTACACCTTC. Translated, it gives CASSRPGAGNYGYTF.

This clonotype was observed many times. DNA of the CDR3: TGTGCCAGCAGCTTCTGGACAGGGGGCTACGAGCAGTACTTC. As protein: CASSFWTGGYEQYF. The rearrangement links TRBV7-2 to TRBJ2-7; 10 bases line up with TRBD1. This CDR3 is built from 14 residues. The junction had 2 bases not matched to a gene; V was cut back by 3 bases and J by 3 bases. Germline loops: CDR1 SGHTA, CDR2 FQGNSA. The complete variable domain, with remaining parts taken from reference TRBV7-2 and TRBJ2-7, reads GAGVSQSPSNKVTEKGKDVELRCDPISGHTALYWYRQSLGQGLEFLIYFQGNSAPDKSGLPSDRFSAERTGGSVSTLTIQRTQQEDSAVYLCASSFWTGGYEQYFGPGTRLTVT.

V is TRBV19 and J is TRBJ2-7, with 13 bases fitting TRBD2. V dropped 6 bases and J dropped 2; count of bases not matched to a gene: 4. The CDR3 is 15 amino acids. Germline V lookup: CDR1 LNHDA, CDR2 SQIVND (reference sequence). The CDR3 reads CASRGLAGETYEQYF. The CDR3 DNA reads TGTGCCAGTAGAGGACTAGCGGGAGAGACCTACGAGCAGTACTTC.

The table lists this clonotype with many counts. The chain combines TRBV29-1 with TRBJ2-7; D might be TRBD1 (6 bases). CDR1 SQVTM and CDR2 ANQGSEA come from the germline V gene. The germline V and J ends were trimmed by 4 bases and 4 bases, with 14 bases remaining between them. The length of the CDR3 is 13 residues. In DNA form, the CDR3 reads TGCAGCGTTGGACCGGGCCAGGGGTACGAGCAGTACTTC. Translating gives CSVGPGQGYEQYF.

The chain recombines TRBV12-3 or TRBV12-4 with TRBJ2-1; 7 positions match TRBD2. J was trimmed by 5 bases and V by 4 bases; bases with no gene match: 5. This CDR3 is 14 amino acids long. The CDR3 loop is CASSSGTTDNEQFF. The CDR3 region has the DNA TGTGCCAGCAGTTCCGGGACTACTGACAATGAGCAGTTCTTC.